The next 9 T cell receptor beta chains were all read from a single sample in a study of blood T cell repertoires in COVID-19. TCRdb's copy holds only in-frame clones and misses some; the assay was immunoSEQ multiplex PCR. The sample includes about 120,000 clones, around 81% of them seen just once. What was sequenced was peripheral blood. Receptors originate from a human donor in a cohort sampled during active COVID-19.

The J gene is TRBJ1-5, the V gene TRBV28; D gene ambiguous. The germline CDR1 and CDR2 sequences are MDHEN and SYDVKM. V lost 2 bases, J lost 0 bases, and 14 bases lay in between. The CDR3 consists of 17 residues. The CDR3, as DNA: TGTGCCAGCAGTTTAATAGACTGGGTCTATAGCAATCAGCCCCAGCATTTT. It encodes CASSLIDWVYSNQPQHF.

This clone was counted a single time. V usage is TRBV4-3 and J usage is TRBJ2-7; 7 bases are shared with TRBD2. Germline V CDR1 and CDR2: LGHNA, YSLEER. This CDR3 has 13 amino acids. J lost 6 bases, V lost 1 base, and 3 bases had no gene match. The CDR3 here is CASSQASSGEQYF. The CDR3 DNA follows: TGCGCCAGCAGCCAAGCTTCTAGCGGCGAGCAGTACTTC.

The chain employs TRBV5-5 and TRBJ1-5; 9 nucleotides match TRBD1. Germline V gives CDR1 SGHKS, CDR2 YYEKEE (reference sequence). The CDR3 contains 16 residues. J was trimmed by 5 bases and V by 4 bases; bases with no gene match: 10. This CDR3 is CASSPGTGRGHQPQHF. CDR3 DNA sequence: TGTGCCAGCAGCCCTGGGACAGGGCGTGGGCATCAGCCCCAGCATTTT.

The rearrangement joins TRBV29-1 to TRBJ2-7, with 11 positions matching TRBD2. From germline, CDR1 is SQVTM and CDR2 ANQGSEA. V shed 6 bases, J shed 2 bases, and the junction held 9 bases outside the gene matches. The CDR3 spans 15 residues. CDR3 nucleotides: TGCAGCGTCGCCCAACTAGCGGGAGCTCCCTACGAGCAGTACTTC. It codes for CSVAQLAGAPYEQYF.

V gene TRBV28 combines with J gene TRBJ2-1, with 7 bases aligning to TRBD2. In germline, CDR1 is MDHEN, CDR2 SYDVKM. The length of the CDR3 is 18 residues. V lost 1 base and J lost 0; bases outside the gene matches: 9. DNA of the CDR3: TGTGCCAGCAGTTTATCCGGTCGACTAGCAGGCTCCTACAATGAGCAGTTCTTC. Translated, it gives CASSLSGRLAGSYNEQFF.

This rearrangement joins TRBV12-3 or TRBV12-4 to TRBJ1-2; possibly TRBD1 for D (5 bases). The CDR3 runs to 11 residues. The V gene lost 6 bases and the J gene lost 7 bases, with 9 bases spanning the gap. The CDR3 protein is CASREGLGYTF. The DNA for the CDR3 is TGTGCCAGCAGGGAGGGACTTGGCTACACCTTC.

The V call is TRBV7-9, the J call TRBJ1-2; TRBD1 agrees at 8 bases. V lost 3 bases to trimming and J lost 6 bases; unmatched junction nucleotides: 3. The V gene's germline CDR1 is SEHNR and CDR2 FQNEAQ (reference sequence). This CDR3 is 13 amino acids long. For the CDR3, the DNA is TGTGCCAGCAGCTTCGGACAGGGACATGGCTACACCTTC. This sequence encodes CASSFGQGHGYTF.

The chain carries TRBV28 and TRBJ1-1; tentative D call: TRBD1 (5 bases). The length of the CDR3 is 13 residues. CDR1 MDHEN and CDR2 SYDVKM come from the germline V gene. The V and J ends lost 9 bases and 4 bases respectively, with 15 bases between them. The CDR3, as DNA: TGTGCCAGTTCCTCGGGGGTTCCCACTGAAGCTTTCTTT. Translating gives CASSSGVPTEAFF.

Concerning this clone: One end of the junction varies from germline; a read error may be responsible. V is TRBV6-5 and J is TRBJ1-5; 8 positions match TRBD1. This CDR3 region has 16 residues. The germline V gene has CDR1 MNHEY and CDR2 SVGAGI. This CDR3 reads CASNYSGTGGNQPQHF. The CDR3 nucleotides read TGTGCCAGCAATTACTCCGGGACAGGAGGCAATCAGCCCCAGCATTTT.